What follows describes a single T cell receptor beta chain. It lacks a known antigen. The input lacks base qualities; no much larger clone sits a single base away. Graves' hyperthyroidism was defined as stable when no progression to ophthalmopathy occurred over 18 months of follow-up. The hyperthyroidism patients were between 18 and 65 years old and newly diagnosed, with a disease duration of less than 2 months. The study excluded patients with uncontrolled infections, other autoimmune diseases, pregnancy or lactation. Clinical symptoms, serum thyroxine and TRAb, thyroid ultrasound, and orbital computed tomography formed the basis for the diagnoses. PBMCs were separated from 10 ml of fresh peripheral blood using Ficoll-Paque density gradient centrifugation. Trizol reagent was used to extract total RNA, and RNA quality was then checked on an Agilent 2100 Bioanalyzer. The TCR beta CDR3 regions were amplified from RNA transcripts. The first round of RT-PCR for the TCR CDR3 was performed with the HTBI primer set and the Qiagen OneStep RT-PCR kit. Libraries were constructed in a second round of multiplex PCR, after which size selection and purification were carried out. Libraries were sequenced paired-end with 100 bp reads on an Illumina HiSeq2000. Under the source paper's analysis protocol: SOAPnuke was used to process the raw data, throwing out any read that contained adapters or uncalled bases, had a mean Phred below 15, or lacked an exact constant-primer or identifier match. High-quality paired reads were merged with COPE v1.2.5, and unique nucleotide sequences were defined as clonotypes. MiTCR v1.1 was used to align clonotypes to the IMGT TRBV, TRBD and TRBJ reference segments. The analysis included only V-J combinations with a frequency above 0.0001, which together covered around 99% of the repertoires. A TCS score was defined as the ratio of F50 (clonal expansion) to E x V (chaos), with BLOSUM62-based TCRdist applied between CDR3 peptides within each V-J. Welch's t-statistics and random forest reduced fewer than 600 V-J features to fewer than 15, which were used in a naive Bayes classifier (R e1071). Thyroid-blood repertoire similarity was quantified with the Morisita-Horn index. TCRdb reanalyzed the raw reads on its own, using fastp at Q25 for trimming and MiXCR for clone calling, and kept in-frame beta chains. Entries that share a CDR3 protein sequence are merged under the most common genes and DNA. TCRdb's processing, not the authors', yielded these V and J calls. For this sample the table gives over 700,000 distinct CDR3 sequences, of which 38% were detected only once. 7.5% to 9.5% of the sample belongs to the ten largest clones.

This sample was included in a study of T cells in Graves' hyperthyroidism and ophthalmopathy (dated by TCRdb to about 2019). The study in broad terms: Peripheral blood was collected at initial diagnosis, before any treatment. To identify TCR V-J signatures that set the groups apart, the researchers used a discovery cohort of about a hundred patients, made up of about 44 with Graves' ophthalmopathy and 57 with stable Graves' hyperthyroidism. Prospective prediction of ophthalmopathy was tested in an independent validation cohort of 18 to 20 hyperthyroidism patients and roughly 16 patients who later progressed to ophthalmopathy. The approximately 100 discovery patients were randomly split 7:3 into training and test sets. In addition, the study compared T-cell repertoires in thyroid tissue and in blood from over 5 Graves' hyperthyroidism patients. After sampling, hyperthyroidism patients received methimazole starting at 30 mg daily, and ophthalmopathy patients received high-dose intravenous methylprednisolone. The paper reports TCR Vbeta CDR3 sequencing of roughly 140 peripheral blood samples: approximately 43 ophthalmopathy, under 80 hyperthyroidism and about 17 progressor patients. The study at large found these results: Sample size was not statistically predetermined, and investigators were not blinded to group allocation. Most expanded thyroid clonotypes (frequency above 0.001) were also found in blood, which suggests that blood repertoires may mirror thyroid immune responses. A model built on a 13 V-J signature distinguished ophthalmopathy from stable hyperthyroidism, reaching 87.88% sensitivity and around 81% specificity in cross-validation and 80%/75% in testing. In validation, the model predicted progression to ophthalmopathy with approximately 71% sensitivity and over 72% specificity, a median of about 6.7 months before onset.

CDR1 and CDR2 are drawn from the germline V gene: MGHDK, SYGVNS. Trimming at the junction amounts to 6 bases on V and 5 bases on J, and the germline ends lie 16 bases apart. Including cysteine and phenylalanine, the CDR3 has 15 amino acids. Only the CDR3 DNA stays, 45 bases, in frame from base 1. The receptor comes from a man between 18 and 29 years old with Graves' hyperthyroidism. The sample taken for sequencing was blood. The chain is encoded by TRBV25-1 joined to TRBJ2-2; TRBD1 is possibly the D segment (6 matching bases). The CDR3 is CASRLGAARTGELFF. The nucleotide sequence reads as follows: TGTGCCAGCAGATTGGGGGCGGCTAGGACCGGGGAGCTGTTTTTT. With all but the CDR3 taken from the reference TRBV25-1 and TRBJ2-2 genes, the full variable domain is: EADIYQTPRYLVIGTGKKITLECSQTMGHDKMYWYQQDPGMELHLIHYSYGVNSTEKGDLSSESTVSRIRTEHFPLTLESARPSHTSQYLCASRLGAARTGELFFGEGSRLTVL.